The 19 T cell receptor beta chains below all came from one sample that was sequenced in a study of cytomegalovirus exposure and HLA in healthy donors. PCR involved 60 Vbeta and 13 Jbeta primers. The repertoire was sequenced with immunoSEQ multiplex PCR; TCRdb's copy has only in-frame clones and lacks some. The table records 150,000 or so clones, roughly 80% of them present only once. Material for sequencing was PBMCs. The receptors here all came from a female donor in good health and CMV-seronegative.

The genes are TRBV15 and TRBJ2-7; the D is unclear. V was clipped by 4 bases and J by 2 bases, with 12 bases between them. Germline V gene lookup returns CDR1 LNHNV and CDR2 YYDKDF (reference sequence). CDR3 length equals 14 residues. CDR3 DNA: TGTGCCACCAGCAAAAATGCAGTTACCTACGAGCAGTACTTC. Residues: CATSKNAVTYEQYF.

For this clone: The junction and the germline gene differ at one end; a read error may be behind it. This chain connects TRBV7-9 to TRBJ1-3; 10 bases are shared with TRBD1. There are 14 residues in the CDR3. CDR1 and CDR2 (germline): SEHNR, FQNEAQ (reference sequence). The DNA for the CDR3 is TGTTCCAGCAGCTCCCGGGACAGGGGCAACACCATATATTTT. It yields the protein CSSSSRDRGNTIYF. Based on the CDR3 plus reference TRBV7-9 and TRBJ1-3, the full variable domain is DTGVSQNPRHKITKRGQNVTFRCDPISEHNRLYWYRQTLGQGPEFLTYFQNEAQLEKSRLLSDRFSAERPKGSFSTLEIQRTEQGDSAMYLCSSSSRDRGNTIYFGEGSWLTVV.

The rearrangement joins TRBV6-5 to TRBJ2-7; a possible D gene is TRBD2 (6 bases). V was trimmed by 10 bases and J by 0 bases, leaving 16 bases between them. Germline V gives CDR1 MNHEY, CDR2 SVGAGI. CDR3 size: 14 residues. This CDR3 reads CATQRGLGSYEQYF. The DNA for the CDR3 is TGTGCCACTCAACGGGGGTTGGGCTCCTACGAGCAGTACTTC.

V gene TRBV6-1 combines with J gene TRBJ1-5; 8 positions agree with TRBD1. The V and J ends lost 4 bases and 6 bases, in that order; junction bases with no gene match: 8. This CDR3 contains 15 residues. From germline, CDR1 is MNHNS and CDR2 SASEGT. The CDR3 DNA sequence: TGTGCCAGCAGTGCTGGGCAGGGGGCTGTTCAGCCCCAGCATTTT. This codes for CASSAGQGAVQPQHF.

The V call is TRBV4-2, the J call TRBJ2-2; D perhaps matches TRBD1 (5 bases). The CDR3 sequence is 15 residues long. Trimming removed 0 bases from V and 9 bases from J, with 14 bases in between. CDR1 is LGHNA and CDR2 is YNFKEQ in the germline V gene. The CDR3 DNA follows: TGTGCCAGCAGCCAAGAGACAGTACCGGCCCGGGAGCTGTTTTTT. Encoded protein: CASSQETVPARELFF.

The chain links TRBV27 to TRBJ2-5; 7 bases align to TRBD2. V lost 5 bases, J lost 2 bases, and 8 bases stayed unmatched. This CDR3 comprises 15 residues. Germline-derived CDR1 and CDR2 are MNHEY and SMNVEV (reference sequence). The CDR3 DNA reads TGTGCCAGCAGTCGCCGGGAGGCCAGTCAAGAGACCCAGTACTTC. Amino acid sequence: CASSRREASQETQYF.

The chain recombines TRBV5-4 with TRBJ2-1; 14 positions agree with TRBD2. Germline V gives CDR1 SGHNT, CDR2 YYREEE (reference sequence). CDR3 length: 19 residues. V was pared by 4 bases and J by 0 bases, with 9 bases of the junction left unmatched. This chain's CDR3 is CASSPEGLAGGSSYNEQFF. The CDR3 coding sequence is TGTGCCAGCAGCCCTGAAGGACTAGCGGGGGGAAGCTCCTACAATGAGCAGTTCTTC.

This chain joins TRBV13 and TRBJ2-3, with D possibly being TRBD2 (5 bases). With 8 bases removed from V and 0 bases from J, the gap between germline ends came to 15 bases. Germline CDR1 PRHDT, CDR2 FYEKMQ (reference sequence). The CDR3 has 15 residues. In nucleotides, the CDR3 is TGTGCCAGCCACCGGAGGTCCTCTAGCACAGATACGCAGTATTTT. Translating it yields CASHRRSSSTDTQYF.

This CDR3 reads CASRGGTGGYTF. The CDR3 coding sequence is TGTGCCAGCAGAGGCGGGACAGGCGGCTACACCTTC. The chain combines TRBV27 with TRBJ1-2; the match to TRBD1 covers 8 bases. Germline-derived CDR1 and CDR2 are MNHEY and SMNVEV (reference sequence). Germline trimming cut 6 bases from V and 8 bases from J; bases unmatched to any gene: 5. The CDR3 is 12 residues long.

The rearrangement uses TRBV28 and TRBJ2-5; 7 bases are shared with TRBD1. Germline lookup yields CDR1 MDHEN and CDR2 SYDVKM. V was clipped by 5 bases and J by 5 bases; unmatched bases: 11. The CDR3 is made up of 15 amino acids. CDR3 protein: CASSRTQGLKETQYF. CDR3 nucleotide sequence: TGTGCCAGCAGTCGGACACAGGGGTTGAAGGAGACCCAGTACTTC.

This clone appeared a few times. V usage is TRBV9 and J usage is TRBJ1-1, with D possibly matching TRBD1 (5 bases). The CDR3 sequence is 14 residues long. Germline CDR1 is SGDLS and CDR2 is YYNGEE. V shed 3 bases and J shed 7 bases, with 16 bases lying between them. The CDR3 region has the DNA TGTGCCAGCAGCGAGGGCGCAGGGTCCCGTGAAGCTTTCTTT. It encodes CASSEGAGSREAFF.

V is TRBV28 and J is TRBJ1-1, with D possibly being TRBD1 (5 bases). The germline gives CDR1 MDHEN, CDR2 SYDVKM. The V end was cut by 5 bases, the J end by 5 bases, with 12 bases between. The CDR3 has 13 residues. DNA for the CDR3: TGTGCCAGCAGTCGGGGGGGGAGGACTGAAGCTTTCTTT. Translation gives CASSRGGRTEAFF.

The V and J genes are TRBV29-1 and TRBJ2-3, with D maybe TRBD1 (6 bases). This CDR3 spans 13 amino acids. The V gene lost 4 bases and the J gene lost 6 bases, with 14 bases spanning the gap. Germline V lookup: CDR1 SQVTM, CDR2 ANQGSEA. The CDR3 reads CSVVVGGGDTQYF. The CDR3 DNA is TGCAGCGTTGTGGTCGGTGGGGGCGATACGCAGTATTTT.

CDR3 nucleotide sequence: TGTGCCAGCAGTGAAGTGGGGGGAACTAATTCACCCCTCCACTTT. Protein: CASSEVGGTNSPLHF. This rearrangement joins TRBV6-1 to TRBJ1-6; possible D gene TRBD1, 5 bases. The CDR3 loop spans 15 amino acids. V was cut by 1 base and J by 6 bases, with 10 bases left in between. From germline, CDR1 is MNHNS and CDR2 SASEGT.

V and J are TRBV6-1 and TRBJ1-6; 7 nucleotides align to TRBD1. Germline CDR1 MNHNS, CDR2 SASEGT. After removal of 5 bases from V and 8 bases from J, the junction contained 9 bases not matched to a gene. The CDR3 has 15 residues. CDR3 DNA: TGTGCCAGCAGTACCCAGGATACAGGGGATTCACCCCTCCACTTT. Encoded protein: CASSTQDTGDSPLHF.

This clone was seen only a few times. The chain links TRBV11-3 to TRBJ1-4; no firm D call. CDR1 and CDR2 from the germline V gene are SGHNT and YENEEA. The CDR3 has 13 residues. V was clipped by 1 base and J by 8 bases, with 8 bases between them. In nucleotides, the CDR3 is TGTGCCAGCAGCTTAGGGGTAGCGGAAAAACTGTTTTTT. Translating gives CASSLGVAEKLFF.

The chain has TRBV5-1 and TRBJ1-6; TRBD1 might be the D (5 bases). The germline CDR1 and CDR2 sequences are SGHRS and YFSETQ. The CDR3 totals 15 residues. Deletions cut 3 bases from V and 7 bases from J, with 14 bases between. The CDR3 coding sequence is TGCGCCAGCAGCTCAGGGATCTTATGGAATTCACCCCTCCACTTT. This codes for CASSSGILWNSPLHF.

The V call is TRBV6-1, the J call TRBJ1-1; TRBD1 is a possible D gene (6 bases). The CDR3 consists of 13 residues. CDR1 MNHNS and CDR2 SASEGT come from the germline V gene. V lost 4 bases to trimming and J lost 5 bases, with 11 bases between them. CDR3 sequence (DNA): TGTGCCAGCAGTGTGGAAAGGGGGACTGAAGCTTTCTTT. This encodes CASSVERGTEAFF.

Here the CDR3 DNA reads TGTGCCAGCAGCTTAGGGAGGGGTGACATTCAGTACTTC. Protein product: CASSLGRGDIQYF. This chain connects TRBV7-8 to TRBJ2-4; the D gene is possibly TRBD2 (6 bases). CDR3 length: 13 residues. Between the trimmed V and J ends, which lost 1 base and 8 bases, there was a span of 9 bases. Germline lookup yields CDR1 SGHVS and CDR2 FQNEAQ.